This T cell receptor (beta chain) was captured by sequencing in a study of blood T cell repertoires in COVID-19. At the level of the study: Samples representing acute and convalescent COVID-19 were sourced from the United States, Italy and Spain. PBMCs, B-cell-depleted T cells, or T cells provided the cDNA or gDNA that made up the material.

Methods used by the authors: Estimation of nucleated cell counts relied on the amplification of reference gene primers. Clones were read by immunoSEQ multiplex PCR, and TCRdb kept only the in-frame ones, dropping some. V and J calls and clone size are copied from that table; D and trimming were computed from the DNA. The table has approximately 280,000 clones, 70% to 90% seen once. Input material: peripheral blood. This clonotype was sampled from a woman aged 25 to 39 who had recovered from COVID-19.

The CDR3 nucleotides read TGTGCCAGCAGCTTTTCCACAGGGGGAGGAACAGATACGCAGTATTTT. Amino acids: CASSFSTGGGTDTQYF. The V and J genes are TRBV7-3 and TRBJ2-3; 8 bases align to TRBD1. This CDR3 contains 16 residues. Unmatched junction bases numbered 8, after V lost 3 bases and J lost 3 bases. The germline V gene has CDR1 SGHTA and CDR2 FQGTGA.